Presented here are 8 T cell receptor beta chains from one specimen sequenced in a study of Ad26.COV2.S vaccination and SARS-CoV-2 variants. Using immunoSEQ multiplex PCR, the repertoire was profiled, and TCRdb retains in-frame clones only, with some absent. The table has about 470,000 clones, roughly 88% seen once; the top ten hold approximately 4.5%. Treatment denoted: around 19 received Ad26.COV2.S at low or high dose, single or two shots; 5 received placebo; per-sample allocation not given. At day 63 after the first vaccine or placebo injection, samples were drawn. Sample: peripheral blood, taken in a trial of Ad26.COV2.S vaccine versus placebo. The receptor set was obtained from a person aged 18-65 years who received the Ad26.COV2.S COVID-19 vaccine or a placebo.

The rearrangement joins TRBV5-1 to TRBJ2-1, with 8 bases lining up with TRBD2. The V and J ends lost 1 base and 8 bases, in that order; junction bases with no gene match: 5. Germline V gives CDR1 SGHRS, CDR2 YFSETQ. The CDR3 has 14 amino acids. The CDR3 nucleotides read TGCGCCAGCAGCTTGTCGGGACTAGTCTATGAGCAGTTCTTC. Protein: CASSLSGLVYEQFF.

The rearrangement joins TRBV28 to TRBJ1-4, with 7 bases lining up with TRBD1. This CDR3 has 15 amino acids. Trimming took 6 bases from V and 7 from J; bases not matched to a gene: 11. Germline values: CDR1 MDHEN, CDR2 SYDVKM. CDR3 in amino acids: CASRPGTVGSEKLFF. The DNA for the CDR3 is TGTGCCAGCAGACCAGGGACAGTAGGTAGTGAAAAACTGTTTTTT.

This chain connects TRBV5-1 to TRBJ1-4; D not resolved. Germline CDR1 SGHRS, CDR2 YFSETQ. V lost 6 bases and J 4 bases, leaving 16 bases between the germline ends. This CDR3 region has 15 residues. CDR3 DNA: TGCGCCAGCACTACCGATCGAGGAGGTAATGAAAAACTGTTTTTT. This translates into CASTTDRGGNEKLFF.

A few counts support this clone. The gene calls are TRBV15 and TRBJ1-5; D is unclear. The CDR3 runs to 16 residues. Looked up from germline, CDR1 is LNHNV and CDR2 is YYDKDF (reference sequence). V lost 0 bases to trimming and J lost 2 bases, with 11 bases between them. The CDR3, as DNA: TGTGCCACCAGCAGAGATGGGAGTCAGGGCAATCAGCCCCAGCATTTT. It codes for CATSRDGSQGNQPQHF.

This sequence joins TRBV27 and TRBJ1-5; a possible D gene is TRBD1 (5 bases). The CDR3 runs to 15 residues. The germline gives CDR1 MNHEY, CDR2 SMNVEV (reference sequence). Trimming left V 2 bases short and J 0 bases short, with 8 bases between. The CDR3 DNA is TGTGCCAGCAGTTTAGAGGGGATTAGCAATCAGCCCCAGCATTTT. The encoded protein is CASSLEGISNQPQHF.

Written as DNA, the CDR3 is TGTGCCAGCTCACCAAACTCGGGACAGGGGGCCCTTAGCTACACCTTC. Its protein product is CASSPNSGQGALSYTF. The chain has TRBV18 and TRBJ1-2, with 12 nucleotides matching TRBD1. Germline lookup yields CDR1 KGHSH and CDR2 LQKENI. Germline trimming cut 2 bases from V and 9 bases from J; bases unmatched to any gene: 10. The CDR3 covers 16 residues.

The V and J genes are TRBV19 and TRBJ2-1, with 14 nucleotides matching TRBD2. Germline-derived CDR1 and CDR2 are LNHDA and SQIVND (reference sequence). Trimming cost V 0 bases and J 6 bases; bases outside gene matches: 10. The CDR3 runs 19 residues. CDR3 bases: TGTGCCAGTAGTATAGACGGACTAGCGGGAGGATTAGCTGGCAATGAGCAGTTCTTC. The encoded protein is CASSIDGLAGGLAGNEQFF. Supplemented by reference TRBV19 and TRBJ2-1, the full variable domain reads DGGITQSPKYLFRKEGQNVTLSCEQNLNHDAMYWYRQDPGQGLRLIYYSQIVNDFQKGDIAEGYSVSREKKESFPLTVTSAQKNPTAFYLCASSIDGLAGGLAGNEQFFGPGTRLTVL.

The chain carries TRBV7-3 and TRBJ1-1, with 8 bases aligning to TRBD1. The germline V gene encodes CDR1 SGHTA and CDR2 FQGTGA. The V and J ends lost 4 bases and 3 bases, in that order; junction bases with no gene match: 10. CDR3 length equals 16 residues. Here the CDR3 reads CASSSQGARVDTEAFF. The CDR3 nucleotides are TGTGCCAGCAGCTCTCAGGGGGCACGAGTCGACACTGAAGCTTTCTTT.